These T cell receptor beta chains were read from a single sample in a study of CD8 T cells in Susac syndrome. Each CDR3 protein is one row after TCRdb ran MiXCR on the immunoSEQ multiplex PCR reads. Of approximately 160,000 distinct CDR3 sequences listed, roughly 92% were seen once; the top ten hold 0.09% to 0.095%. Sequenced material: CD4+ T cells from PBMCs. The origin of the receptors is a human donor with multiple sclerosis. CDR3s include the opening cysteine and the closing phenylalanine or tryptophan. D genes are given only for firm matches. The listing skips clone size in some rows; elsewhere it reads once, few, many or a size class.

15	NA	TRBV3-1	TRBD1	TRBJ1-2	TGTGCCAGCAGCCTGACCGGGACAGGGAACTATGGCTACACCTTC	CASSLTGTGNYGYTF
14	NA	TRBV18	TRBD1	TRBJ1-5	TGTGCCAGCTCACCAGGACAGGGTCTGCAGCCCCAGCATTTT	CASSPGQGLQPQHF
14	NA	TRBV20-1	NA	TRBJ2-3	TGCAGTGCGTTCAGGAATAGCGGCGCAGATACGCAGTATTTT	CSAFRNSGADTQYF
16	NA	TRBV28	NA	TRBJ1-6	TGTGCCAGCAACACCGGAGGACAGCGCTATAATTCACCCCTCCACTTT	CASNTGGQRYNSPLHF
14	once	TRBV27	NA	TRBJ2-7	TGTGCCAGCAGTTTATCTTGGACCCTCTACGAGCAGTACTTC	CASSLSWTLYEQYF
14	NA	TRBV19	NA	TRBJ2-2	TGTGCCAGTAGTACCTACCTAGGGACCGGGGAGCTGTTTTTT	CASSTYLGTGELFF
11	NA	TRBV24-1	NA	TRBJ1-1	TGTGCCATTCCGCGTCAGGGAGAAGCTTTCTTT	CAIPRQGEAFF
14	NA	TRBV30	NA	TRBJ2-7	TGTGCCTGGAGTAGGGGGGCCAACCCCTACGAGCAGTACTTC	CAWSRGANPYEQYF
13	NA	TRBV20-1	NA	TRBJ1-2	TGCAGTGCTGGGGGCCCAGATAACTATGGCTACACCTTC	CSAGGPDNYGYTF
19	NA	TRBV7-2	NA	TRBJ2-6	TGTGCCAGCAGCTTAGAGGCGTCTTTACTGGGCTCTGGGGCCAACGTCCTGACTTTC	CASSLEASLLGSGANVLTF
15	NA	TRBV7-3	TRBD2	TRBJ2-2	TGTGCCAGCAGCTTACAGCGGGGGGTCGCCGGGGAGCTGTTTTTT	CASSLQRGVAGELFF
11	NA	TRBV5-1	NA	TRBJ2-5	TGCGCCAGCCTAGGACAGGAGACCCAGTACTTC	CASLGQETQYF
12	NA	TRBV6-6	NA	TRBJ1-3	TGTGCCAGCGGAGCTAATGGAAACACCATATATTTT	CASGANGNTIYF
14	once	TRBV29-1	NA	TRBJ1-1	TGCAGCGCTGGGGGCGGTGGAACCAAAACTGAAGCTTTCTTT	CSAGGGGTKTEAFF
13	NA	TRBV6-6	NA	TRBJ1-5	TGTGCCAGCAAGAGGGGCGCCCTCCAGCCCCAGCATTTT	CASKRGALQPQHF
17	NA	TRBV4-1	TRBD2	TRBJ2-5	TGCGCCAGCAGCCAAGATGGGGCTAGCGGGAGCATGGAGACCCAGTACTTC	CASSQDGASGSMETQYF
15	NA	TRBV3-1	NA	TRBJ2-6	TGTGCCAGCAGCCAAGATCATTCTGGGGCCAACGTCCTGACTTTC	CASSQDHSGANVLTF
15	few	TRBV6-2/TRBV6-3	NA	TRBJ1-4	TGTGCCAGCAGTTACGGCGGGGCAACTAATGAAAAACTGTTTTTT	CASSYGGATNEKLFF
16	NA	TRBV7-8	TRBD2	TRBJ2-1	TGTGCCAGCAGCTTATCCGCCGGGACTAACTACAATGAGCAGTTCTTC	CASSLSAGTNYNEQFF
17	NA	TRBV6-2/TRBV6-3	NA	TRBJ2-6	TGTGCCAGCAGTTCGTACAGGGATGGGTCTGGGGCCAACGTCCTGACTTTC	CASSSYRDGSGANVLTF
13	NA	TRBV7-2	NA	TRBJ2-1	TGTGCCAGCAGCCTCCGAATAAACAATGAGCAGTTCTTC	CASSLRINNEQFF
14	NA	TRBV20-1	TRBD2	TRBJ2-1	TGCAGTGCTAGACCCCAAGCGGGGAATAATGAGCAGTTCTTC	CSARPQAGNNEQFF
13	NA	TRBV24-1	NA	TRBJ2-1	TGTGCCACCCGGGACTTCTCCTACAATGAGCAGTTCTTC	CATRDFSYNEQFF
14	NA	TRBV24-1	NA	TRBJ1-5	TGTGCCACCAGTGATTTCCAGGACAATCAGCCCCAGCATTTT	CATSDFQDNQPQHF
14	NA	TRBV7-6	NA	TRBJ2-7	TGTGCCAGCAGCCCTCATACGGATTATGGAGAGCAGTACTTC	CASSPHTDYGEQYF
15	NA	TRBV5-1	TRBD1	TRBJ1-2	TGCGCCAGCAGCTTGGATTCAGGGGGCTACTATGGCTACACCTTC	CASSLDSGGYYGYTF
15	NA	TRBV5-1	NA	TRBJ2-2	TGCGCCAGCAGCAAGACGCAGGACAGTACCGGGGAGCTGTTTTTT	CASSKTQDSTGELFF
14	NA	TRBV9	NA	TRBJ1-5	TGTGCCAGCAGCGGAGGACAAATTCATCAGCCCCAGCATTTT	CASSGGQIHQPQHF
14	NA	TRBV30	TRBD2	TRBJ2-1	TGTGCCTGGGGTGGGACTAACTCCTACAATGAGCAGTTCTTC	CAWGGTNSYNEQFF
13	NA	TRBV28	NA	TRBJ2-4	TGTGCCAGCAGTTTGGAGTCCAAAAACATTCAGTACTTC	CASSLESKNIQYF
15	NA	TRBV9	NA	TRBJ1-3	TGTGCCAGCAGCGTAGATCCCTCCTCTGGAAACACCATATATTTT	CASSVDPSSGNTIYF
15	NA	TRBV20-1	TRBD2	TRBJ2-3	TGCAGTGCTAGACCCCTAGCGGGGGAAATAGATACGCAGTATTTT	CSARPLAGEIDTQYF
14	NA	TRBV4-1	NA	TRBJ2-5	TGCGCCAGCAGCCAAGGGGCGGAACAAGAGACCCAGTACTTC	CASSQGAEQETQYF
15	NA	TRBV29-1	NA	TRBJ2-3	TGCAGCGTGCGAACTAGTCCGTCTAGCACAGATACGCAGTATTTT	CSVRTSPSSTDTQYF
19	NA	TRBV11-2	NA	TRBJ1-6	TGTGCCAGCAGCTTAGAGGGAGGGGCCAGATCCTCCTATAATTCACCCCTCCACTTT	CASSLEGGARSSYNSPLHF
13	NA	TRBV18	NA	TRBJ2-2	TGTGCCAGCTCACCCCGGAGGGATGGGGAGCTGTTTTTT	CASSPRRDGELFF
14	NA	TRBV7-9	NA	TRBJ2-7	TGTGCCAGCAGCTCCCCCCAGACTCCATACGAGCAGTACTTC	CASSSPQTPYEQYF
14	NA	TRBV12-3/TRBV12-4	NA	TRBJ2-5	TGTGCCAGCAGTTCATCCGGGACTTCCTCCAACCAGTACTTC	CASSSSGTSSNQYF
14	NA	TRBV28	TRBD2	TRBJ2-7	TGTGCCAGCACCTCAGGTAGCGGGCAATACGAGCAGTACTTC	CASTSGSGQYEQYF
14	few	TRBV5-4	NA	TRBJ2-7	TGTGCCAGCAGCTTGGAAGGGAGCTCCTACGAGCAGTACTTC	CASSLEGSSYEQYF
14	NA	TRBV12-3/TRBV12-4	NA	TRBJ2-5	TGTGCCAGCAGTCCGCACGGGGGCCTTGAGACCCAGTACTTC	CASSPHGGLETQYF
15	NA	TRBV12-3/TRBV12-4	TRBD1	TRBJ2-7	TGTGCCAGCAGTCGCACCGGGACAGGGACCTACGAGCAGTACTTC	CASSRTGTGTYEQYF
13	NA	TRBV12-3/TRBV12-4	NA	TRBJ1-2	TGTGCCAGCAGCCGGGACATAGGCTATGGCTACACCTTC	CASSRDIGYGYTF
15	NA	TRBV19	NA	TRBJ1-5	TGTGCCAGTAGGACACAGATCAATGGGAATCAGCCCCAGCATTTT	CASRTQINGNQPQHF
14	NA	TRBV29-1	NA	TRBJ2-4	TGCAGCGTTAGTCACAGGCTAGCCAAAAACATTCAGTACTTC	CSVSHRLAKNIQYF
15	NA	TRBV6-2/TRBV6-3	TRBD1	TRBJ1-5	TGTGCCAGCAGGCCACAACAGGGGTTCAATCAGCCCCAGCATTTT	CASRPQQGFNQPQHF
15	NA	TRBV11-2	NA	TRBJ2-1	TGTGCCAGCAGCTTACCCTCGGGAGCAGTCAGTGAGCAGTTCTTC	CASSLPSGAVSEQFF
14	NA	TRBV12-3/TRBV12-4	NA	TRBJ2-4	TGTGCCAGCAGTGTACAGGGAGGCAAAAACATTCAGTACTTC	CASSVQGGKNIQYF
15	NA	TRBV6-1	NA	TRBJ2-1	TGTGCCAGCAGTGACGGGGGAAGCACCTACAATGAGCAGTTCTTC	CASSDGGSTYNEQFF
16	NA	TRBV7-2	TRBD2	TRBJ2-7	TGTGCCAGCAGCTCCCCCAGCGGGAAGCCTTCCTACGAGCAGTACTTC	CASSSPSGKPSYEQYF
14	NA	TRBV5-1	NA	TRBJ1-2	TGCGCCAGCAGCGCTAACAGGGTTACGGCTGGCTACACCTTC	CASSANRVTAGYTF
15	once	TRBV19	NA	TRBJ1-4	TGTGCCAGTAGAGTTGGGAGACAGAGGGCTGAAAAACTGTTTTTT	CASRVGRQRAEKLFF
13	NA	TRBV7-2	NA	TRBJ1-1	TGTGCCAGCAGCTCGGGACGTCCCACTGAAGCTTTCTTT	CASSSGRPTEAFF
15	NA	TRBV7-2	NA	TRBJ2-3	TGTGCCAGCAGCCCGTTTTCGGGGTATACGGGTACGCAGTATTTT	CASSPFSGYTGTQYF
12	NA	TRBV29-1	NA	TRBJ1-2	TGCAGCGTTGGGTGGCAGGGTGAGAGCTACACCTTC	CSVGWQGESYTF
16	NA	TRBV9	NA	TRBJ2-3	TGTGCCAGCAGCGTCAGGGCGGGACCCCCCACAGATACGCAGTATTTT	CASSVRAGPPTDTQYF
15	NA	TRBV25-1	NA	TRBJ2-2	TGTGCCAGCAAACGCCCAGGATTGAACACCGGGGAGCTGTTTTTT	CASKRPGLNTGELFF
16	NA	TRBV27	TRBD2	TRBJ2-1	TGTGCCAGCAGCCCAGCGGGGGCCCTAAGTAATAATGAGCAGTTCTTC	CASSPAGALSNNEQFF
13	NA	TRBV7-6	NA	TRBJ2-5	TGTGCCAGCAGCTTAGTTCAGGGAGAGACCCAGTACTTC	CASSLVQGETQYF
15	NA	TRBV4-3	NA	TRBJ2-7	TGCGCCAGCAGCCAAGATTCCAGGGGGGTCTACGAGCAGTACTTC	CASSQDSRGVYEQYF